This T cell receptor (beta chain) was identified during a study of blood T cell repertoires in COVID-19. Study-level background: The United States, Italy and Spain were the sources of the acute and convalescent COVID-19 samples. Sources were T cells, B-cell-depleted T cells, or PBMCs; the material itself was cDNA or gDNA.

CDR3 size: 15 residues. Germline loops: CDR1 SNHLY, CDR2 FYNNEI. Original processing methods: Using reference gene primer amplification, nucleated cell counts were estimated. TCRdb's copy holds only in-frame clones and misses some; the assay was immunoSEQ multiplex PCR. The DNA gave D and trimming, while V, J and clone size come from that table. The data contain around 61,000 clones, 89% of them singletons. This receptor was obtained from a woman between 55 and 75 years old with COVID-19, enrolled during active disease. The V and J genes are TRBV2 and TRBJ1-4; perhaps TRBD1 as D (5 bases). Sequencing input: peripheral blood. This CDR3 reads CAGKRGMETNEKLFF. The CDR3 coding sequence is TGTGCTGGAAAACGGGGGATGGAGACTAATGAAAAACTGTTTTTT.